The clone carrying this T cell receptor (beta chain) has just a few counts. What it binds is unknown. Amplifying from RNA transcripts, the study obtained TCR beta CDR3 regions. Second-round multiplex PCR followed a first-round RT-PCR using HTBI primers. One entry per CDR3 protein results from TCRdb running MiXCR on the multiplex PCR reads. Among hundreds of thousands of distinct CDR3 sequences, about 41% were seen once, and the ten largest hold around 3%. Germline CDR1 and CDR2: SGHRS and YFSETQ. The CDR3 totals 15 residues. With 4 bases clipped from V and 4 bases from J, the junction kept 7 bases outside the gene matches. The entry originates in a study of Graves' ophthalmopathy and Graves' hyperthyroidism. Study-wide findings and caveats: Blood also contained most of the expanded thyroid clonotypes above 0.001 frequency.

Sequencing used peripheral blood. The chain is built from TRBV5-1 and TRBJ1-4, with TRBD1 matching 7 bases. This sequence originates from an adult man with Graves' ophthalmopathy. The CDR3 nucleotides read TGCGCCAGCAGCCAGGGACAGACTTATAATGAAAAACTGTTTTTT. This translates into CASSQGQTYNEKLFF.